The clone carrying this TCR beta chain came up many times. Its specificity is not known. The study profiled TCR beta VDJ and CDR3 using genomic DNA as template. TCRdb itself ran the reads through MiXCR, one entry per CDR3 protein. The sample carries roughly 420,000 distinct CDR3 sequences, 55% to 70% recorded once. This specimen belongs to a study of CD8+CD57+ T cells in acquired aplastic anemia. Whole-study results and caveats: About 30 was the count of CD8+ CDR3 sequences that patients shared with controls.

The CDR3 totals 14 residues. The V and J ends lost 7 bases and 1 base respectively, with 14 bases between them. CDR1 and CDR2 (germline): MNHNS, SASEGT. The sequenced sample was sorted CD4+, CD8+, or CD8+CD57+ T cells (not recorded which) from PBMCs. The source is a human donor in good health, serving as a control. The chain recombines TRBV6-1 with TRBJ2-7; tentative D call: TRBD2 (5 bases). The chain's CDR3 is CASTSGRTSYEQYF. The CDR3 DNA sequence: TGTGCCAGCACATCCGGCAGGACTTCCTACGAGCAGTACTTC.